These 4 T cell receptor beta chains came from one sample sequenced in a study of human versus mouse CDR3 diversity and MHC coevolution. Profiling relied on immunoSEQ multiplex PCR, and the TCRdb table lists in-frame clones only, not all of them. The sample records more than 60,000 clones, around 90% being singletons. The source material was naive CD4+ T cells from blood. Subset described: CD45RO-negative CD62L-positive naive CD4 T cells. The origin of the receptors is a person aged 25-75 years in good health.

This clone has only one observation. CDR3 DNA: TGTGCCAGCAGTTTTCGTGGGGCGGAAGCTTTCTTT. Amino acid sequence: CASSFRGAEAFF. The rearrangement links TRBV27 to TRBJ1-1; tentative D call: TRBD1 (5 bases). Between the trimmed V and J ends, which lost 3 bases and 8 bases, there was a span of 10 bases. The CDR3 totals 12 residues. CDR1 and CDR2 from the germline V gene are MNHEY and SMNVEV (reference sequence).

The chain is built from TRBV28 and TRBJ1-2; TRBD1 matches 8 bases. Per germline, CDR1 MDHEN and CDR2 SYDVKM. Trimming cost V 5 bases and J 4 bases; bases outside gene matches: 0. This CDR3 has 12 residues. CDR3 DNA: TGTGCCAGCAGTGGACAGGGCTATGGCTACACCTTC. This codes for CASSGQGYGYTF.

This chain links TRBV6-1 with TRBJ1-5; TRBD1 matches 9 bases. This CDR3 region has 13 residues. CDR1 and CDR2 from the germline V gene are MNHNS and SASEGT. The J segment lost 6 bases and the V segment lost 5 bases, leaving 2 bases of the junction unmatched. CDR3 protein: CASSRQGGQPQHF. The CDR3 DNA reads TGTGCCAGCAGTCGACAGGGGGGTCAGCCCCAGCATTTT.

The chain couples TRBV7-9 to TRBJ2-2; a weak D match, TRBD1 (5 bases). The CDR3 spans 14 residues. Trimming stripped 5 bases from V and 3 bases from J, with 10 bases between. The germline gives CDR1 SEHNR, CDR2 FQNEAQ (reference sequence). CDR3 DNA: TGTGCCAGCAGCCGAAGCAGGGACACCGGGGAGCTGTTTTTT. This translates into CASSRSRDTGELFF.